Listed here are 22 T cell receptor beta chains from one sample, sequenced in a study of CD8+ T cells in alopecia areata. In each case, RNA was isolated and then reverse transcribed into cDNA as the sequencing template. Sequencing was performed with immunoSEQ multiplex PCR; in TCRdb, only in-frame clones are kept and a portion is missing. The profile shows 55,000 to 75,000 clones, approximately 45% of them singletons. The material was CD8+ T cells sorted from blood, obtained at week 0. Source of these receptors: a human donor with alopecia areata.

In its sample, this clone was seen once. The chain has TRBV4-3 and TRBJ2-7, with D possibly being TRBD1 or TRBD2 (5 bases each). The CDR3 spans 16 residues. From germline, CDR1 is LGHNA and CDR2 YSLEER. Trimming cost V 0 bases and J 5 bases, with 17 bases left between them. CDR3 region: CASSQDSGTVSDEQYF. CDR3 in DNA: TGCGCCAGCAGCCAAGATTCAGGGACGGTAAGCGACGAGCAGTACTTC.

V gene TRBV6-5 combines with J gene TRBJ1-2; no clear D. CDR1 and CDR2 (germline): MNHEY, SVGAGI. With 3 bases removed from V and 2 bases from J, the gap between germline ends came to 7 bases. This CDR3 is built from 13 residues. The DNA of the CDR3 is TGTGCCAGCAGTTATTCAGCGAACTATGGCTACACCTTC. It is translated as CASSYSANYGYTF.

This clone has at least ten counts. The V and J genes are TRBV9 and TRBJ2-3; D tentatively reads TRBD1 or TRBD2 (6 bases each). This CDR3 has 15 amino acids. Germline V gives CDR1 SGDLS, CDR2 YYNGEE. V dropped 5 bases and J dropped 4 bases, with 17 bases sitting between them. The CDR3 loop reads CASSRLGGAPDTQYF. DNA for the CDR3: TGTGCCAGCAGTCGACTAGGGGGAGCCCCAGATACGCAGTATTTT.

V usage is TRBV2 and J usage is TRBJ2-5, with a possible D match to TRBD2 (6 bases). The CDR3 loop spans 13 amino acids. V lost 9 bases to trimming and J lost 5 bases, with 16 bases between them. Germline CDR1 reads SNHLY; CDR2 reads FYNNEI. The CDR3 loop reads CARRTLEGETQYF. CDR3 nucleotides: TGTGCCAGACGGACCTTGGAGGGGGAGACCCAGTACTTC. The variable domain in full, with the rest retrieved from reference TRBV2 and TRBJ2-5, is EPEVTQTPSHQVTQMGQEVILRCVPISNHLYFYWYRQILGQKVEFLVSFYNNEISEKSEIFDDQFSVERPDGSNFTLKIRSTKLEDSAMYFCARRTLEGETQYFGPGTRLLVL.

This rearrangement joins TRBV27 to TRBJ2-7; TRBD1 agrees at 7 bases. Germline V CDR1 and CDR2: MNHEY, SMNVEV (reference sequence). CDR3 length equals 14 residues. The ends lost 0 bases at V and 5 bases at J; junction bases unmatched: 4. The CDR3 coding sequence is TGTGCCAGCAGTTTATCGATTACAGGGGACGAGCAGTACTTC. Protein product: CASSLSITGDEQYF.

This clone was counted between two and nine times. V is TRBV30 and J is TRBJ1-1, with TRBD1 matching over 9 bases. The CDR3 consists of 13 residues. Trimming took 0 bases from V and 4 from J; bases not matched to a gene: 0. Germline CDR1 reads GTSNPN; CDR2 reads SVGIG (reference sequence). The CDR3 DNA reads TGTGCCTGGAGTGTACAGGGGGCCACTGAAGCTTTCTTT. It is translated as CAWSVQGATEAFF.

The CDR3 region is CANLGETGELFF. Here the CDR3 DNA reads TGTGCCAACCTGGGGGAGACCGGGGAGCTGTTTTTT. The genes are TRBV7-9 and TRBJ2-2; tentatively, D is TRBD1 or TRBD2 (5 bases each). Germline V CDR1 and CDR2: SEHNR, FQNEAQ (reference sequence). Trimming pared 10 bases from V and 5 bases from J, leaving 11 bases between. The CDR3 contains 12 residues.

In DNA, the CDR3 is TGTGCCAGCAGCCTTTCCGGGACTAGCGTTTACAATGAGCAGTTCTTC. Amino acids: CASSLSGTSVYNEQFF. The rearrangement joins TRBV2 to TRBJ2-1; 10 nucleotides match TRBD2. Germline trimming cut 6 bases from V and 4 bases from J; bases unmatched to any gene: 9. Germline V gives CDR1 SNHLY, CDR2 FYNNEI. This CDR3 region has 16 residues. Full variable domain (missing parts from reference TRBV2 and TRBJ2-1): EPEVTQTPSHQVTQMGQEVILRCVPISNHLYFYWYRQILGQKVEFLVSFYNNEISEKSEIFDDQFSVERPDGSNFTLKIRSTKLEDSAMYFCASSLSGTSVYNEQFFGPGTRLTVL.

The chain has TRBV7-9 and TRBJ2-2; 7 bases are a match to TRBD2. Trimming took 7 bases from V and 3 from J; bases not matched to a gene: 8. This CDR3 has 15 amino acids. Looked up from germline, CDR1 is SEHNR and CDR2 is FQNEAQ (reference sequence). This CDR3 is CASNPPGGHTGELFF. The CDR3 DNA is TGTGCCAGCAATCCACCGGGAGGTCACACCGGGGAGCTGTTTTTT.

The rearrangement uses TRBV30 and TRBJ1-2, with D unresolved. This CDR3 is built from 15 residues. CDR1 and CDR2 from the germline V gene are GTSNPN and SVGIG (reference sequence). V lost 0 bases, J lost 7 bases, and 18 bases lay in between. CDR3 sequence reads: CAWSVRRGSRFGYTF. CDR3 nucleotides: TGTGCCTGGAGTGTACGCCGTGGCAGTCGGTTTGGCTACACCTTC.

The chain joins TRBV25-1 to TRBJ2-1, with TRBD1 identical over 7 bases. Germline values: CDR1 MGHDK, CDR2 SYGVNS. There are 14 residues in the CDR3. Germline trimming cut 4 bases from V and 3 bases from J; bases unmatched to any gene: 3. CDR3 nucleotides: TGTGCCAGCAGTGCACAGGGGTACTACAATGAGCAGTTCTTC. Translation: CASSAQGYYNEQFF.

The chain carries TRBV7-2 and TRBJ2-1; TRBD2 aligns across 12 bases. CDR3 size: 19 residues. CDR1 SGHTA and CDR2 FQGNSA come from the germline V gene. Unmatched junction bases numbered 12, after V lost 4 bases and J lost 2 bases. CDR3 sequence reads: CASSSGLAGNTNPYNEQFF. DNA for the CDR3: TGTGCCAGCAGCTCCGGACTAGCGGGGAATACCAACCCCTACAATGAGCAGTTCTTC.

The chain has TRBV4-1 and TRBJ2-6; no reliable D call. Germline assignment: CDR1 MGHRA and CDR2 YSYEKL. The CDR3 is 13 amino acids. Between the trimmed V and J ends, which lost 3 bases and 2 bases, there was a span of 2 bases. The CDR3 loop reads CASSQAGANVLTF. Written as DNA, the CDR3 is TGCGCCAGCAGCCAGGCTGGGGCCAACGTCCTGACTTTC.

This chain links TRBV7-3 with TRBJ1-1; D remains unclear. The germline CDR1 and CDR2 sequences are SGHTA and FQGTGA. This CDR3 is 14 amino acids long. V lost 0 bases and J 0 bases, leaving 5 bases between the germline ends. The CDR3 here is CASSLTGMNTEAFF. CDR3 nucleotides: TGTGCCAGCAGCTTAACGGGGATGAACACTGAAGCTTTCTTT.

In nucleotides, the CDR3 is TGTGCCACCTCGTGGGGGGGACAGACTGTAATGGTTTGGTACGAGCAGTACTTC. Translation gives CATSWGGQTVMVWYEQYF. The chain couples TRBV10-3 to TRBJ2-7, with D possibly called TRBD1 or TRBD2 (7 bases each). The CDR3 runs 18 residues. Trimming cost V 10 bases and J 4 bases, with 32 bases left between them. Germline CDR1 ENHRY, CDR2 SYGVKD.

The CDR3 protein is CATSVRLRDEQFF. DNA of the CDR3: TGTGCCACCAGCGTTCGTCTTAGGGATGAGCAGTTCTTC. The chain combines TRBV15 with TRBJ2-1; no clear D. Germline CDR1 is LNHNV and CDR2 is YYDKDF (reference sequence). The CDR3 spans 13 residues. The V gene lost 5 bases and the J gene lost 8 bases, with 13 bases spanning the gap.

V is TRBV15 and J is TRBJ2-5, with D unclear. V lost 0 bases and J lost 6, with 5 bases in between. The CDR3 is 12 amino acids. Per the germline V gene, CDR1 is LNHNV and CDR2 is YYDKDF (reference sequence). The CDR3 nucleotides read TGTGCCACCAGCAGAGAGTTGAAGACCCAGTACTTC. Amino acid sequence: CATSRELKTQYF.

The rearrangement joins TRBV29-1 to TRBJ2-6; D gene unclear. The germline V gene encodes CDR1 SQVTM and CDR2 ANQGSEA. Trimming removed 6 bases from V and 9 bases from J, with 9 bases in between. This CDR3 is built from 11 residues. In nucleotides, the CDR3 is TGCAGCGTCGACACTGACAACGTCCTGACTTTC. Translation gives CSVDTDNVLTF.

This clone was counted at least ten times. V gene TRBV4-1 combines with J gene TRBJ2-7, with TRBD2 as a possible D gene (6 bases). The CDR3 is 16 residues long. V was shortened by 0 bases and J by 4 bases, with 16 bases between the two germline ends. Per the germline V gene, CDR1 is MGHRA and CDR2 is YSYEKL. CDR3: CASSQEGGAAPYEQYF. For the CDR3, the DNA is TGCGCCAGCAGCCAAGAGGGGGGAGCGGCCCCTTACGAGCAGTACTTC.

The chain combines TRBV25-1 with TRBJ2-7; D uncertain. From germline, CDR1 is MGHDK and CDR2 SYGVNS. This CDR3 comprises 13 residues. V was shortened by 2 bases and J by 3 bases, with 8 bases between the two germline ends. Written as DNA, the CDR3 is TGTGCCAGCAGTGAAATCCCTTACTACGAGCAGTACTTC. It codes for CASSEIPYYEQYF.

This rearrangement joins TRBV30 to TRBJ2-7; D is uncertain. Trimming removed 4 bases at V and 12 bases at J, with 16 bases between. Germline-derived CDR1 and CDR2 are GTSNPN and SVGIG (reference sequence). This CDR3 contains 11 residues. The CDR3 is CAWNEDREAYF. DNA for the CDR3: TGTGCCTGGAACGAGGACCGTGAGGCGTACTTC.

The chain joins TRBV29-1 to TRBJ2-7; D unresolved. Germline CDR1 is SQVTM and CDR2 is ANQGSEA. This CDR3 region has 13 residues. The V end was cut by 6 bases, the J end by 0 bases, with 12 bases between. The chain's CDR3 is CSVSIEHSYEQYF. The CDR3 DNA follows: TGCAGCGTGTCGATAGAACACTCCTACGAGCAGTACTTC.